These 17 T cell receptor beta chains share one sample of origin, sequenced in a study of cytomegalovirus exposure and HLA in healthy donors. A multiplex PCR was run with 60 Vbeta primers and 13 Jbeta primers. Assay used: immunoSEQ multiplex PCR; TCRdb lists only in-frame clones, some missing. The repertoire includes 150,000 to 200,000 clones, roughly 80% of them detected once, and around 4.6% sits in the top ten. Sequencing was carried out using PBMCs. Receptors originate from a male donor in good health and CMV-seronegative.

The chain combines TRBV7-6 with TRBJ2-5; D possibly corresponds to TRBD1 (6 bases). The CDR3 has 13 residues. V was cut by 5 bases and J by 4 bases, with 11 bases left in between. CDR1 SGHVS and CDR2 FNYEAQ come from the germline V gene. CDR3 nucleotide sequence: TGTGCCAGCAGCCGGGGACACAGAGAGACCCAGTACTTC. Protein product: CASSRGHRETQYF.

This clone was seen only once. The CDR3 here is CASSEGLAGSQETQYF. The DNA for the CDR3 is TGTGCCAGCAGTGAAGGACTAGCGGGGAGCCAAGAGACCCAGTACTTC. The chain has TRBV2 and TRBJ2-5; TRBD2 matches 11 bases. CDR3 length equals 16 residues. V lost 1 base and J lost 1; bases outside the gene matches: 2. Looked up from germline, CDR1 is SNHLY and CDR2 is FYNNEI.

The rearrangement links TRBV7-9 to TRBJ2-1, with D possibly being TRBD2 (5 bases). Germline V gene sequence: CDR1 SEHNR, CDR2 FQNEAQ (reference sequence). Trimming left V 3 bases short and J 8 bases short, with 8 bases between. The CDR3 extends over 12 amino acids. CDR3 in amino acids: CASSFSGDEQFF. The CDR3 coding sequence is TGTGCCAGCAGCTTTTCCGGGGATGAGCAGTTCTTC.

The V and J genes are TRBV2 and TRBJ2-1, with D possibly TRBD1 on 7 matching bases. The length of the CDR3 is 12 residues. Germline CDR1 SNHLY, CDR2 FYNNEI. V was trimmed by 6 bases and J by 10 bases, leaving 13 bases between them. CDR3 amino acids: CASSRGVREQFF. For the CDR3, the DNA is TGTGCCAGCAGCAGGGGGGTTAGGGAGCAGTTCTTC.

This clone came up a few times. This chain links TRBV19 with TRBJ2-1, with D unclear. CDR1 is LNHDA and CDR2 is SQIVND in the germline V gene (reference sequence). Trimming took off 1 base at V and 4 bases at J, with 5 bases between the two ends. The length of the CDR3 is 13 residues. The CDR3 sequence: CASSIAGYNEQFF. For the CDR3, the DNA is TGTGCCAGTAGTATAGCAGGATACAATGAGCAGTTCTTC.

This chain joins TRBV20-1 and TRBJ1-4; D unresolved. V gave up 6 bases and J gave up 8 bases, with 10 bases separating them. The CDR3 runs 11 residues. Per the germline V gene, CDR1 is DFQATT and CDR2 is SNEGSKA (reference sequence). This CDR3 is CSAPDTEKLFF. DNA for the CDR3: TGCAGTGCCCCTGACACAGAAAAACTGTTTTTT.

The rearrangement links TRBV11-2 to TRBJ1-4; D is uncertain. The germline V and J ends were trimmed by 1 base and 3 bases, with 3 bases remaining between them. This CDR3 region has 13 residues. Germline V CDR1 and CDR2: SGHAT, FQNNGV. CDR3 DNA sequence: TGTGCCAGCAGCTTAGGGCCTAATGAAAAACTGTTTTTT. Its translation is CASSLGPNEKLFF.

The chain combines TRBV2 with TRBJ2-2; TRBD1 matches 9 bases. The CDR3 is made up of 16 amino acids. Germline lookup yields CDR1 SNHLY and CDR2 FYNNEI. V lost 6 bases to trimming and J lost 6 bases; unmatched junction nucleotides: 11. The CDR3 loop is CASRKLGQGSSGELFF. The CDR3 region has the DNA TGTGCCAGCAGAAAACTTGGACAGGGGAGTTCCGGGGAGCTGTTTTTT.

This clone has a single count. CDR3 nucleotides: TGTGCCACCAGCAGAGTCCGGACTGGTTCCTACGAGCAGTACTTC. Translated: CATSRVRTGSYEQYF. The chain joins TRBV15 to TRBJ2-7; weak D call: TRBD2 (5 bases). Germline V gene sequence: CDR1 LNHNV, CDR2 YYDKDF (reference sequence). The CDR3 length is 15 residues. V dropped 1 base and J dropped 1 base, with 11 bases sitting between them. The full variable domain, with the rest looked up from reference TRBV15 and TRBJ2-7, is DAMVIQNPRYQVTQFGKPVTLSCSQTLNHNVMYWYQQKSSQAPKLLFHYYDKDFNNEADTPDNFQSRRPNTSFCFLDIRSPGLGDTAMYLCATSRVRTGSYEQYFGPGTRLTVT.

In DNA, the CDR3 is TGTGCCAGCTCCCCCGGGACACCGGTGTCCCTCCACTTT. Translating gives CASSPGTPVSLHF. This chain joins TRBV6-1 and TRBJ1-6, with a tentative D call TRBD1 (6 bases). CDR1 is MNHNS and CDR2 is SASEGT in the germline V gene. V shed 8 bases and J shed 14 bases, with 19 bases lying between them. This CDR3 region has 13 residues.

This chain joins TRBV6-1 and TRBJ2-7, with D possibly matching TRBD2 (6 bases). Trimming took 1 base from V and 0 from J, leaving 10 bases between them. CDR1 and CDR2 from the germline V gene are MNHNS and SASEGT. This CDR3 has 15 residues. CDR3 amino acids: CASSEGPGLSYEQYF. CDR3 sequence (DNA): TGTGCCAGCAGTGAAGGCCCGGGACTCTCCTACGAGCAGTACTTC.

This clone has just a few counts. The chain has TRBV6-1 and TRBJ1-1, with 9 bases aligning to TRBD1. Germline V gene data show CDR1 as MNHNS and CDR2 as SASEGT. The CDR3 sequence is 12 residues long. V shed 10 bases, J shed 7 bases, and the junction held 7 bases outside the gene matches. CDR3 protein: CAIPGTGYEAFF. The DNA for the CDR3 is TGTGCCATCCCTGGGACAGGGTATGAAGCTTTCTTT.

The CDR3 protein is CASSISGNRGNQPQHF. The CDR3 coding sequence is TGTGCCAGTAGTATTAGTGGTAACAGGGGAAATCAGCCCCAGCATTTT. The gene calls are TRBV19 and TRBJ1-5; 7 bases match TRBD1. The junction had 9 bases not matched to a gene; V was cut back by 3 bases and J by 4 bases. The CDR3 consists of 16 residues. Per germline, CDR1 LNHDA and CDR2 SQIVND (reference sequence).

This chain connects TRBV7-6 to TRBJ1-5; 7 nucleotides align to TRBD1. Trimming removed 2 bases from V and 4 bases from J; junction bases left unmatched: 2. CDR1 is SGHVS and CDR2 is FNYEAQ in the germline V gene. This CDR3 comprises 14 residues. The CDR3 sequence is CASSLRQGNQPQHF. For the CDR3, the DNA is TGTGCCAGCAGCTTAAGACAGGGAAATCAGCCCCAGCATTTT. Drawing the rest from reference TRBV7-6 and TRBJ1-5, the complete variable domain is GAGVSQSPRYKVTKRGQDVALRCDPISGHVSLYWYRQALGQGPEFLTYFNYEAQQDKSGLPNDRFSAERPEGSISTLTIQRTEQRDSAMYRCASSLRQGNQPQHFGDGTRLSIL.

About this clone itself: Other nucleotide sequences from this sample produce the same CDR3. The rearrangement uses TRBV18 and TRBJ1-1, with 9 bases fitting TRBD1. V gave up 3 bases and J gave up 1 base; unmatched junction bases: 3. From germline, CDR1 is KGHSH and CDR2 LQKENI. The CDR3 is 15 amino acids. The CDR3 reads CASSPGQGSNTEAFF. The CDR3 DNA reads TGTGCCAGCTCACCGGGACAGGGATCGAACACTGAAGCTTTCTTT. The whole variable domain, remainder taken from reference TRBV18 and TRBJ1-1, is NAGVMQNPRHLVRRRGQEARLRCSPMKGHSHVYWYRQLPEEGLKFMVYLQKENIIDESGMPKERFSAEFPKEGPSILRIQQVVRGDSAAYFCASSPGQGSNTEAFFGQGTRLTVV.

This clone was observed a single time. The chain couples TRBV6-1 to TRBJ1-2; D might be TRBD1 (6 bases). V was trimmed by 3 bases and J by 2 bases, leaving 16 bases between them. CDR3 length: 16 residues. Germline V gives CDR1 MNHNS, CDR2 SASEGT. The CDR3 sequence is CASSEGAGVWNYGYTF. DNA for the CDR3: TGTGCCAGCAGTGAGGGAGCAGGGGTCTGGAACTATGGCTACACCTTC.

The chain has TRBV5-1 and TRBJ2-7; 7 nucleotides align to TRBD1. Germline V gene sequence: CDR1 SGHRS, CDR2 YFSETQ. This CDR3 spans 12 amino acids. Trimming removed 6 bases from V and 3 bases from J; junction bases left unmatched: 3. The CDR3 loop reads CASTRDSYEQYF. In DNA, the CDR3 is TGCGCCAGCACCCGGGACAGCTACGAGCAGTACTTC.